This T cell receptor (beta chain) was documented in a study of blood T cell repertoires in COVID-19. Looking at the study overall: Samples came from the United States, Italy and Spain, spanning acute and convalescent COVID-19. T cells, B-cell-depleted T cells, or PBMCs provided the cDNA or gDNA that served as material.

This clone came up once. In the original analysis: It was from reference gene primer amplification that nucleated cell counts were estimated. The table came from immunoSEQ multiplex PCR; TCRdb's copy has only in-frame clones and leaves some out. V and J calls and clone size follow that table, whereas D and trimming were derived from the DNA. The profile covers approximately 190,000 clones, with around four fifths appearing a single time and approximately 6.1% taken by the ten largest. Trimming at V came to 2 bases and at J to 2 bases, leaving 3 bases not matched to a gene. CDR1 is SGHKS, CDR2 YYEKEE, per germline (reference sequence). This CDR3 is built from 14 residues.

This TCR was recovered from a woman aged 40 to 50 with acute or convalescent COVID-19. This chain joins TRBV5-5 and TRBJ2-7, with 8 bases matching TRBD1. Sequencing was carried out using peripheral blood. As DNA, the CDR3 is TGTGCCAGCAGCTTAATACAGGGGGCCTACGAGCAGTACTTC. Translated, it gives CASSLIQGAYEQYF.